The source of this TCR beta chain is a study of blood T cell repertoires in COVID-19. Study at large: Researchers got acute and convalescent COVID-19 samples from the United States, Italy and Spain.

This CDR3 has 13 amino acids. The ends were cut back, 6 bases at V and 7 bases at J, with 12 bases in the middle. CDR1 SGHNT and CDR2 YENEEA come from the germline V gene. Sequenced by immunoSEQ multiplex PCR; TCRdb stores in-frame clones only, minus some. The sample shows approximately 350,000 clones, around 91% of them seen only once. This clone was seen once. The rearrangement joins TRBV11-3 to TRBJ1-4; D is unresolved. The clonotype was recovered from a woman aged 18-30 years who had recovered from COVID-19. Sequenced: peripheral blood. The CDR3 protein is CASSRSEGEKLFF. Written as DNA, the CDR3 is TGTGCCAGCAGTCGTAGCGAAGGTGAAAAACTGTTTTTT.